This T cell receptor beta chain was recorded in a study of Ad26.COV2.S vaccination and SARS-CoV-2 variants (dated by TCRdb to about 2021). Background on the whole study: Donors in the vaccine arm were drawn from COV1001, a multicentre, randomized, double-blind, placebo-controlled phase I-IIa trial testing Ad26.COV2.S in healthy adults. Sequencing of the TCRbeta repertoire served to evaluate the specificity and breadth of SARS-CoV-2-reactive T cell receptors following Ad26.COV2.S vaccination. Trial participants were randomized into five groups of five, in which low-dose or high-dose Ad26.COV2.S was given once or twice, or placebo was given on both occasions. A total of some 30 samples were included in the TCR-sequenced set, comprising around 19 Ad26.COV2.S vaccine recipients, 5 placebo recipients and 8 SARS-CoV-2 convalescent individuals. Investigators did not know the trial group allocation while performing experiments and assessing outcomes. Ad26.COV2.S was administered intramuscularly at 5 x 10^10 or 1 x 10^11 viral particles, either as a single shot or as two shots given 56 days apart.

As for this clone: Its specific antigen is unknown. No base quality values were provided; no much bigger clone lies one nucleotide off.

TCRbeta CDR3 regions were sequenced with the immunoSEQ Assay. After extraction, genomic DNA underwent amplification by bias-controlled multiplex PCR, followed by high-throughput sequencing. Per the original workflow: To quantify the absolute abundance of every unique TCRbeta CDR3 region, sequences were collapsed and filtered. Usable DNA was measured by amplifying reference genes present in all nucleated cells, and TCRbeta template counts were normalized to that usable DNA to estimate T cell fraction. Repertoire TCRs were annotated as SARS-CoV-2-specific when V gene, CDR3 amino acid sequence and J gene were exactly matched to a known reactive TCR set. MIRA supplied the reference SARS-CoV-2 TCR set, which was filtered for enrichment in COVID-19-positive ImmuneCODE repertoires so that public or cross-reactive TCRs were removed. Drawing on the MIRA antigens, annotated TCRs were analysed further at the level of specific ORF or position within ORF. Depth was the summed frequency of annotated unique rearrangements, while breadth was defined as annotated unique rearrangements over total unique productive rearrangements. Two-sided Wilcoxon rank-sum tests were applied when comparing TCR breadth between groups. TCRdb stores this immuneACCESS table with in-frame sequences only. Part of the clones is absent; in the studies checked, under half of the shortfall reflects unresolved V genes, and no reason is known for the rest. That table supplies the V and J calls and clone size; D and trimming were determined from the DNA. The sample data list roughly 460,000 clones, and 80% to 90% of these were observed just once. The ten largest clones take up approximately 1.7% of the sample.

Study-level results and caveats: Compared with placebo recipients, Ad26.COV2.S recipients showed higher spike-specific TCR breadth (P = 0.0014). Vaccine and placebo recipients had similar non-spike TCR breadth, a finding consistent with the vaccine containing only spike. The study was not powered for comparison of responses between vaccine doses or regimens. After vaccination, spike-specific CD8+ and CD4+ T cell responses were reported to show substantial breadth. The authors noted that the TCR breadth and depth analyses may have underestimated total T cell responses.

Taken with the paper, the label for treatment or condition translates to: around 19 received Ad26.COV2.S at low or high dose, single or two shots; 5 received placebo; per-sample allocation not given. Repertoires of vaccine and placebo recipients were sequenced from samples collected on day 63 after the first injection. In Cohort 1b, about two dozen adults aged 18-55 years were enrolled at a single site in Boston, USA, between 29 July and 7 August 2020. Ad26.COV2.S was a replication-incompetent adenovirus type 26 vector expressing a prefusion-stabilized SARS-CoV-2 spike protein from the original Wuhan strain. This TCR came from a person between 18 and 65 years old who received the Ad26.COV2.S COVID-19 vaccine or a placebo. Sequenced here: peripheral blood, sampled in a trial of Ad26.COV2.S vaccine versus placebo.

The nucleotide sequence is given as TGTGCCAGCAGCGACCAGGGGACAACTAATGAAAAACTGTTTTTT. This translates into CASSDQGTTNEKLFF. The sequence joins TRBV9 to TRBJ1-4; a tentative D match to TRBD1 spans 6 bases. From its cysteine to its phenylalanine, the CDR3 spans 15 amino acids. The retained sequence is limited to the CDR3, 45 bases, with the frame set at the first base. The germline V gene supplies CDR1 SGDLS and CDR2 YYNGEE. V gives up 3 bases and J gives up 0 bases, and the segment between their germline ends measures 9 bases.